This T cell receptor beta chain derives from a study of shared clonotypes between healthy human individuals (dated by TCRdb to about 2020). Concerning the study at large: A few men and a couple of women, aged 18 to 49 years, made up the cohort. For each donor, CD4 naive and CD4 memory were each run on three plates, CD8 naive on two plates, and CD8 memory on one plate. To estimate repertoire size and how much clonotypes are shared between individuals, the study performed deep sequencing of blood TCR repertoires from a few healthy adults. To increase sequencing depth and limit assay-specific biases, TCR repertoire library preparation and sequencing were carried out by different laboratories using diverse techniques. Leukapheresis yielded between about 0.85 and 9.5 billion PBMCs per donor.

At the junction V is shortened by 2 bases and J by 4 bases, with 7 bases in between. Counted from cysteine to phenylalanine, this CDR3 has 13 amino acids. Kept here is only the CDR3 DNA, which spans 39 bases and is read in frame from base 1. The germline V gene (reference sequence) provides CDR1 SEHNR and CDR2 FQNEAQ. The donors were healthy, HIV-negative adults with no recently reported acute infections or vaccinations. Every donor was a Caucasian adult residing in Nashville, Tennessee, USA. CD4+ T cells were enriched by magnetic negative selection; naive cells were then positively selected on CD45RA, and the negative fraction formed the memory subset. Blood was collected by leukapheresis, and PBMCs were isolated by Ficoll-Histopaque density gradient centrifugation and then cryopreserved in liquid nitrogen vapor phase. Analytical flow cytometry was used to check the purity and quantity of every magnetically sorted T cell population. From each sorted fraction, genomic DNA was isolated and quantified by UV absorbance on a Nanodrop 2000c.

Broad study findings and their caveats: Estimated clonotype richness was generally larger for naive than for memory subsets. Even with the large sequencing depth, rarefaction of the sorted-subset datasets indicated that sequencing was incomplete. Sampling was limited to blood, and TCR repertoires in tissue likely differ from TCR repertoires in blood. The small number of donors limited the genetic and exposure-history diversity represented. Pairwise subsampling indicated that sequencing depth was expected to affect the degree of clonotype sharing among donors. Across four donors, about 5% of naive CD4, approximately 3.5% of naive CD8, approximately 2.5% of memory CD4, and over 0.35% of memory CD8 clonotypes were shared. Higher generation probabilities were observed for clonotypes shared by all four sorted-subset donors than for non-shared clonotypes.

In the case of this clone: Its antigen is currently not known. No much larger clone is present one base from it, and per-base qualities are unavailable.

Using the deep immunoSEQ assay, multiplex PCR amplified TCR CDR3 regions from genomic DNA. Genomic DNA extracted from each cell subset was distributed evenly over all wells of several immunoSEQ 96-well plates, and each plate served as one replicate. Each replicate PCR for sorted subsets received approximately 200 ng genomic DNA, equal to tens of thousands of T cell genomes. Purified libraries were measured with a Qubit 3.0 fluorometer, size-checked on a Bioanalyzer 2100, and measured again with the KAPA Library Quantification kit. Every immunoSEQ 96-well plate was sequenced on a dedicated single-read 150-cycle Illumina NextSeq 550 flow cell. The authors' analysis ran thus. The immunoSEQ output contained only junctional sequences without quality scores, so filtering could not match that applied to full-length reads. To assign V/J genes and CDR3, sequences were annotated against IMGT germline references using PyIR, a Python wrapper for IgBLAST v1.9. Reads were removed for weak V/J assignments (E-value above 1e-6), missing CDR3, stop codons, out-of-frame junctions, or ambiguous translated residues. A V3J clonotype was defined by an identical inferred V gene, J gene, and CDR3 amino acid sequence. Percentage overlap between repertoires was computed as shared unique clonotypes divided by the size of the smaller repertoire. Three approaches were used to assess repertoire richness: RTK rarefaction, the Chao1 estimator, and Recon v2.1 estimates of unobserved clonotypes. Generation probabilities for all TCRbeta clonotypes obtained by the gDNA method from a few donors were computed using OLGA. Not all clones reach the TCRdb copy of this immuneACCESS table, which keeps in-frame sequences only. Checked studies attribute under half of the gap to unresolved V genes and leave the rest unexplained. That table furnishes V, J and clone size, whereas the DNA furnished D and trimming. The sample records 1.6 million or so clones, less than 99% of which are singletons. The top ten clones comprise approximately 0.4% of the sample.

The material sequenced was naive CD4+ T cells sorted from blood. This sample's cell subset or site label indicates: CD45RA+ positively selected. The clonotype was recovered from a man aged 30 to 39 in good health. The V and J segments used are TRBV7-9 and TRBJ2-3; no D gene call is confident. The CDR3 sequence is CASSLIRADTQYF. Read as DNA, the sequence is TGTGCCAGCAGCTTAATCCGGGCAGATACGCAGTATTTT.